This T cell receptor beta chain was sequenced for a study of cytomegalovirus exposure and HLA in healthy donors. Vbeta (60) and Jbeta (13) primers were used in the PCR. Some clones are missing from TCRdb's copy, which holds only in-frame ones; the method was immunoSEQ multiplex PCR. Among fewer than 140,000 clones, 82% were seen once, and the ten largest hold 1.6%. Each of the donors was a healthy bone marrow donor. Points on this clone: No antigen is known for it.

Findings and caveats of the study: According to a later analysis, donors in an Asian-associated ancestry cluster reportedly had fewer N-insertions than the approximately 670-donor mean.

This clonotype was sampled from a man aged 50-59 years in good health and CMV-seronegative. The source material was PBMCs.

The CDR3: CASSLWEGETQYF. Written as DNA, the CDR3 is TGCGCCAGCAGCCTCTGGGAGGGCGAGACCCAGTACTTC. The genes are TRBV4-1 and TRBJ2-5; 7 bases are a match to TRBD2. The CDR3 spans 13 residues. Germline assignment: CDR1 MGHRA and CDR2 YSYEKL. The J segment lost 5 bases and the V segment lost 4 bases, leaving 4 bases of the junction unmatched.